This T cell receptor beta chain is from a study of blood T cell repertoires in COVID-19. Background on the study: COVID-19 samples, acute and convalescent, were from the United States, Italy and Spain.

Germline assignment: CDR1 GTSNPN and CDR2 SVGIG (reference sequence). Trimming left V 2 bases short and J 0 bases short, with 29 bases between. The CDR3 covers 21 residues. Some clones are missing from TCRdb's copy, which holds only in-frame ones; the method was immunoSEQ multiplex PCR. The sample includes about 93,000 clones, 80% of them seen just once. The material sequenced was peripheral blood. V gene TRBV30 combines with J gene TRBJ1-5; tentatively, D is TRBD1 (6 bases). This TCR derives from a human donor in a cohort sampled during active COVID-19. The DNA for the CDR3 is TGTGCCTGGAGTAGAGATAGCAGGGGACCCACGTTCAGCTATAGCAATCAGCCCCAGCATTTT. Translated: CAWSRDSRGPTFSYSNQPQHF.